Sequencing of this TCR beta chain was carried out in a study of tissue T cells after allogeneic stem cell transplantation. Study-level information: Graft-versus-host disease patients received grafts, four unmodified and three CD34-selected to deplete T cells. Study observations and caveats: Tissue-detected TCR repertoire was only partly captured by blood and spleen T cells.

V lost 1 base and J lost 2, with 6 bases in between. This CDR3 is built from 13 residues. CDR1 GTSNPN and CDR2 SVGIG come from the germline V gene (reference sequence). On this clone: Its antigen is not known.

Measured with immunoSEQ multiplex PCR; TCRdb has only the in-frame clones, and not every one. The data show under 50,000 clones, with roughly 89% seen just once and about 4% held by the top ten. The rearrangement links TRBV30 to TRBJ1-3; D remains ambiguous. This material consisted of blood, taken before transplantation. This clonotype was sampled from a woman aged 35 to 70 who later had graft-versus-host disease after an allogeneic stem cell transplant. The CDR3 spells CAWSEGTGNTIYF. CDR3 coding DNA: TGTGCCTGGAGTGAAGGGACTGGAAACACCATATATTTT.